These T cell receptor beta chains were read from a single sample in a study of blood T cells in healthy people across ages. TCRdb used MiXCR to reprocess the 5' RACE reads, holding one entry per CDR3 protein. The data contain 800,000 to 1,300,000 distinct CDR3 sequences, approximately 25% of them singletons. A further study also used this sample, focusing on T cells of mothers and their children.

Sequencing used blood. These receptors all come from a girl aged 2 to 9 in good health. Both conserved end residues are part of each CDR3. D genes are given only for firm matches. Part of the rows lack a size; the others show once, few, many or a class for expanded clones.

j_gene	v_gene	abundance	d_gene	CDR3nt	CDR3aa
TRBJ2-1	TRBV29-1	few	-	TGCAGCGTGATCCCACAGGGTTCCGAGCAGTTCTTC	CSVIPQGSEQFF
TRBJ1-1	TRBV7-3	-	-	TGTGCCAGCAGCTTGACCCCCCCAGGTTGGGGCACTGAAGCTTTCTTT	CASSLTPPGWGTEAFF
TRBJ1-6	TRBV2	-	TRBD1	TGTGCCAGCAGTAATTCGGGACAGGGTTCACCCCTCCACTTT	CASSNSGQGSPLHF
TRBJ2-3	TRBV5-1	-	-	TGCGCCAGCAGCTTGGGAGACTCCTCAGATACGCAGTATTTT	CASSLGDSSDTQYF
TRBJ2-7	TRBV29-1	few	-	TGCAGCGTTTCTGGGCGGGCGCGGTACGAGCAGTACTTC	CSVSGRARYEQYF
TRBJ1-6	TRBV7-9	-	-	TGTGCCAGCAGCTTAGGGGGTCTGAATTCACCCCTCCACTTT	CASSLGGLNSPLHF
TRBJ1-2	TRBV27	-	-	TGTGCCAGCAGTTTAACCCGGGTCCATGGCTACACCTTC	CASSLTRVHGYTF
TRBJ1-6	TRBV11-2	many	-	TGTGCCAGCACTAAACTTGCCGGGAGCTCCTATAATTCACCCCTCCACTTT	CASTKLAGSSYNSPLHF
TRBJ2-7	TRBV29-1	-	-	TGCAGCGTTGCCCCCTGGAGGGGGCGCGACGAGCAGTACTTC	CSVAPWRGRDEQYF
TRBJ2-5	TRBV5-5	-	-	TGTGCCAGCAGCCCGGGGGCTAGCGATGTGGAGACCCAGTACTTC	CASSPGASDVETQYF
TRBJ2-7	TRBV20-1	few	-	TGCAGTGCCAACAGTCACGAGCAGTACTTC	CSANSHEQYF
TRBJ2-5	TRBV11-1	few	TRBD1	TGTGCCAGCAGCTCCGACAGGGGTATCACGGAGACCCAGTACTTC	CASSSDRGITETQYF
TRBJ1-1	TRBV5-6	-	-	TGTGCCAGCAGCTTCTTATGGGAGGGGGTCACTGAAGCTTTCTTT	CASSFLWEGVTEAFF
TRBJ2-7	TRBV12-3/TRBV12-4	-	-	TGTGCCAGCAGCACGCAGGGGTCCCCTAGATACGAGCAGTACTTC	CASSTQGSPRYEQYF
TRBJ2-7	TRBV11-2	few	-	TGTGCCAGCAGCTTAGCATCACAGGTTACCTACGAGCAGTACTTC	CASSLASQVTYEQYF
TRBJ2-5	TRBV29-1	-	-	TGCACCGCGGGGTCTGTGGAGACCCAGTACTTC	CTAGSVETQYF
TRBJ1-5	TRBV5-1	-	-	TGCGCCAGCAACTTGGTAGGGCTGGGTCAGCCCCAGCATTTT	CASNLVGLGQPQHF
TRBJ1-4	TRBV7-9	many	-	TGTGCCAGCAGCCTCGGGCCAAGTGAAAAACTGTTTTTT	CASSLGPSEKLFF
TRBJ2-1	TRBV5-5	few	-	TGTGCCAGCAGCTTGGGAGCTGATGAGCAGTTCTTC	CASSLGADEQFF
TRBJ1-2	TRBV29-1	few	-	TGCAGCGTTGAAGATAAAGCGCTTACGGGCTATGGCTACACCTTC	CSVEDKALTGYGYTF
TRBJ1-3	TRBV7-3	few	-	TGTGCCAGCAGCCCTTCTCCCGGAAACACCATATATTTT	CASSPSPGNTIYF
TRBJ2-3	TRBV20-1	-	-	TGCAGTGCTAGAGTGGAGGGCCTCACAGATACGCAGTATTTT	CSARVEGLTDTQYF
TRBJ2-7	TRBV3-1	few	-	TGTGCCAGCAGCCGAGGTTCGGTAGGGCTCTACGAGCAGTACTTC	CASSRGSVGLYEQYF
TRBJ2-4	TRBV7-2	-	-	TGTGCCAGCAGCTTTAGGCAGGGGGGAAACATTCAGTACTTC	CASSFRQGGNIQYF
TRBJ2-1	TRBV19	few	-	TGTGCCAGTAGTCCCCTAGACAGGATGTATGAGCAGTTCTTC	CASSPLDRMYEQFF
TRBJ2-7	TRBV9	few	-	TGTGCCAGCAGCGTAAACGCCGGGACGTCCATCTACGAGCAGTACTTC	CASSVNAGTSIYEQYF
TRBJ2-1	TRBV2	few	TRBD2	TGTGCCAGCCATCAGACTAGCGGGAGGGCCAGTGAGCAGTTCTTC	CASHQTSGRASEQFF
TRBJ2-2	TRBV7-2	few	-	TGTGCCAGCAGAGGAAGCGGATTGGGGGAGCTGTTTTTT	CASRGSGLGELFF
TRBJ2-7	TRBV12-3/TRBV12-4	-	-	TGTGCCAGCAGTTTCCTTGGAACAAACGAGCAGTACTTC	CASSFLGTNEQYF
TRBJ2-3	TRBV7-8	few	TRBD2	TGTGCCAGCAGCTCGCTAGCGGGAGGGCCAGATACGCAGTATTTT	CASSSLAGGPDTQYF
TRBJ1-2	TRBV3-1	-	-	TGTGCCAGCAGCCAAGAATTGCTCTATGGCTACACCTTC	CASSQELLYGYTF
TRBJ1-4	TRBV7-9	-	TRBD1	TGTGCCAGCAGCTTAGTGCGCGGACAGGGCTTTGCAACTAATGAAAAACTGTTTTTT	CASSLVRGQGFATNEKLFF
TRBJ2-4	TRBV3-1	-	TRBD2	TGTGCCAGCAGCCAAGATCTGGGGGAGGGAAACATTCAGTACTTC	CASSQDLGEGNIQYF
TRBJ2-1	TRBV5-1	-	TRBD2	TGCGCCAGCACATTAGCGGGAGCCTCCAATGAGCAGTTCTTC	CASTLAGASNEQFF
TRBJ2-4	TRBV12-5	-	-	TGTGCTAGTGCCTCCCCGGGCCGACTAGCCAAAAACATTCAGTACTTC	CASASPGRLAKNIQYF
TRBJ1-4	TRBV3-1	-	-	TGTGCCAGCAGCCAAGGAGGGGGTGCTGAAAAACTGTTTTTT	CASSQGGGAEKLFF
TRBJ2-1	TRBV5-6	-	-	TGTGCCAGCAGCTTTGCACGCAATGAGCAGTTCTTC	CASSFARNEQFF
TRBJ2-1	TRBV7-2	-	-	TGTGCCAGCAGCTTAGTAGAGGGGGACACCACCATTAGGGCAAGTGAGCAGTTCTTC	CASSLVEGDTTIRASEQFF
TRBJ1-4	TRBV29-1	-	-	TGCAGCGTTGAAGATTCCCGAGAAAAACTGTTTTTT	CSVEDSREKLFF
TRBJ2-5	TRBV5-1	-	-	TGCGCCAGCAGCTTCGCCGTGAAAGGGAGCCAAGAGACCCAGTACTTC	CASSFAVKGSQETQYF
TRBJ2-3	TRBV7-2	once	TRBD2	TGTGCCAGCAGCAGAACCGGGACTAGCGGGGGAGGGTTTGCCACAGATACGCAGTATTTT	CASSRTGTSGGGFATDTQYF
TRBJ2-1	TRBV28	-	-	TGTGCCTGCAGAAGGGGGGTGTGGGATGAGCAGTTCTTC	CACRRGVWDEQFF
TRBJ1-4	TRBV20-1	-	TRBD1	TGCAGTGCCAACAGGGGCGGGAGTGAAAAACTGTTTTTT	CSANRGGSEKLFF
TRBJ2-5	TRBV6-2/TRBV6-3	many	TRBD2	TGTGCCAGCAGTTACCTAGCGGGGATGGGGGAGACCCAGTACTTC	CASSYLAGMGETQYF
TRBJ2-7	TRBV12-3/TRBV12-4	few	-	TGTGCCAGCAGTGCTTACGGGGGCGAGCAGTACTTC	CASSAYGGEQYF
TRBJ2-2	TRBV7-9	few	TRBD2	TGTGCCAGCAGCTCGCTAGCGGGAGACACCGGGGAGCTGTTTTTT	CASSSLAGDTGELFF
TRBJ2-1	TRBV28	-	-	TGTGCCAGCAGTCGGGGGATGAGGAATGAGCAGTTCTTC	CASSRGMRNEQFF
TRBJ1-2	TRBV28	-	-	TGTGCCAGCAGTTTGACAGGCACCACAACCTATGGCTACACCTTC	CASSLTGTTTYGYTF
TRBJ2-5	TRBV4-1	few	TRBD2	TGCGCCAGCAGCCAAGATACCGGGACTAGCGGGAGACCCCTACGAGAGACCCAGTACTTC	CASSQDTGTSGRPLRETQYF
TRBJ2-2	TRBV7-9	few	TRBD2	TGTGCCAGCAGCTTATGGACTAGCGGGATCGCCGGGGAGCTGTTTTTT	CASSLWTSGIAGELFF
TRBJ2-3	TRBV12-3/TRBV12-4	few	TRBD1	TGTGCCAGCAGTTTAGAGTTAAGGACAGGGGTCACAGATACGCAGTATTTT	CASSLELRTGVTDTQYF
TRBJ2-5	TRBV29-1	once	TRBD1	TGCAGCGTCCGGACAGGGAAAGAGACCCAGTACTTC	CSVRTGKETQYF
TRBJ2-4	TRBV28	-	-	TGTGCCAGCAGTCCCCGGGAAACGCTAGCCAAAAACATTCAGTACTTC	CASSPRETLAKNIQYF